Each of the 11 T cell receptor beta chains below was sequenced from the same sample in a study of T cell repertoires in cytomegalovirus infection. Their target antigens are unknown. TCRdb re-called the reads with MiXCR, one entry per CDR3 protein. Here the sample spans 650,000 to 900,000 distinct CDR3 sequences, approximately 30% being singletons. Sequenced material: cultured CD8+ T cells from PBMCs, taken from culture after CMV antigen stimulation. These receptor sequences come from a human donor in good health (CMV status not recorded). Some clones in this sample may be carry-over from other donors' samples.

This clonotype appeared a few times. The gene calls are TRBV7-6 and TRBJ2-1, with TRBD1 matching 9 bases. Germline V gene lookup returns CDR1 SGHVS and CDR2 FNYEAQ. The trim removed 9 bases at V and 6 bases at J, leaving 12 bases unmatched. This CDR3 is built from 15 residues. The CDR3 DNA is TGTGCCAGTGATATCGGGACAGGGTCGGTCAATGAGCAGTTCTTC. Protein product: CASDIGTGSVNEQFF.

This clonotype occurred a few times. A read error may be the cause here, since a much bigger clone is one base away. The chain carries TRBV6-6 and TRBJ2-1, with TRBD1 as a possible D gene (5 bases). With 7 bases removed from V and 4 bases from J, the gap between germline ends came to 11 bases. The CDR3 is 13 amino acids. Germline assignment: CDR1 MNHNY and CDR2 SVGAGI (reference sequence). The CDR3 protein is CASTPDNYNEQFF. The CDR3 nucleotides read TGTGCCAGCACCCCGGACAATTACAATGAGCAGTTCTTC.

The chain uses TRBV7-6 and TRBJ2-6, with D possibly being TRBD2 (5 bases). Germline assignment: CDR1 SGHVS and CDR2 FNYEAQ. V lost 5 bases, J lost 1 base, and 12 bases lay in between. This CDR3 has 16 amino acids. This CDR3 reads CASSALGMSGANVLTF. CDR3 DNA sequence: TGTGCCAGCAGCGCACTCGGGATGTCTGGGGCCAACGTCCTGACTTTC.

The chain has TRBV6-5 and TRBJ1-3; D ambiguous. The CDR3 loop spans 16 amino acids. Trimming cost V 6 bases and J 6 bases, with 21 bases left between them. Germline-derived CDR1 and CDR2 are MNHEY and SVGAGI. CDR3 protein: CASSSWVNSSENTIYF. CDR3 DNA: TGTGCCAGCAGCTCGTGGGTAAACTCTTCGGAAAACACCATATATTTT.

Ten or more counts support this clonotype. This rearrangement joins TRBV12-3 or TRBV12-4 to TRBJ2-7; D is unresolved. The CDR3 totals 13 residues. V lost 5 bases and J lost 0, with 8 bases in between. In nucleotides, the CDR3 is TGTGCCAGCAGTCGGAAGGGCTCCTACGAGCAGTACGTC. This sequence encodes CASSRKGSYEQYV.

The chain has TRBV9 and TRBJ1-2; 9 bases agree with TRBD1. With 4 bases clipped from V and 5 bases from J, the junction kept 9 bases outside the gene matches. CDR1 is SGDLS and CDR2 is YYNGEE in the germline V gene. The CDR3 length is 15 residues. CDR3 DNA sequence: TGTGCCAGCAGCCCCGGGGACAGGGTGAGGTATGGCTACACCTTC. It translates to CASSPGDRVRYGYTF.

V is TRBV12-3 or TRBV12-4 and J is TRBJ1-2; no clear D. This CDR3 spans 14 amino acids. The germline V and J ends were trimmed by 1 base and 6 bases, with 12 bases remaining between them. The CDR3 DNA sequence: TGTGCCAGCAGTTTAGGAGGAGGGTCGGATGGCTACACCTTC. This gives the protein CASSLGGGSDGYTF.

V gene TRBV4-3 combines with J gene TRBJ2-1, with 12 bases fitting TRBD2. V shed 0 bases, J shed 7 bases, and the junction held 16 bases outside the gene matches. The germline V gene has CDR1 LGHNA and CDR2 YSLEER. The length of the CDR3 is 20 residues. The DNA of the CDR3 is TGCGCCAGCAGCCAAGATACGTTGGGGCCGACTAGCGGGGGTGGTAATGAGCAGTTCTTC. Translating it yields CASSQDTLGPTSGGGNEQFF.

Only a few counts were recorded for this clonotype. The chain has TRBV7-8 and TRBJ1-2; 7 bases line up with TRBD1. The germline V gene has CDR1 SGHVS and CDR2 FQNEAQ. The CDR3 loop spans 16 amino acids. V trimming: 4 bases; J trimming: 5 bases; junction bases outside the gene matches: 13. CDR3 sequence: CASSSIPGQTIYGYTF. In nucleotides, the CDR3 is TGTGCCAGCAGCTCTATTCCGGGACAGACTATTTATGGCTACACCTTC.

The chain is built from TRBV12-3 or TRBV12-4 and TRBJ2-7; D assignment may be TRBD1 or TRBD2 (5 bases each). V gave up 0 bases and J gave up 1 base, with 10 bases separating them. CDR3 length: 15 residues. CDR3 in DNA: TGTGCCAGCAGTTTAGCTAGGGACCCATCCTACGAGCAGTACTTC. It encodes CASSLARDPSYEQYF.

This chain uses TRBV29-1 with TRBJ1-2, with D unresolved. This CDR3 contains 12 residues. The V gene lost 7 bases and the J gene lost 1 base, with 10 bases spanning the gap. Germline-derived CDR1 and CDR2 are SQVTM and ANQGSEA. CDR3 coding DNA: TGCAGCGGGAGAGGAGATAACTATGGCTACACCTTC. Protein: CSGRGDNYGYTF. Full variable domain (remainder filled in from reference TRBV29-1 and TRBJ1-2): SAVISQKPSRDICQRGTSLTIQCQVDSQVTMMFWYRQQPGQSLTLIATANQGSEATYESGFVIDKFPISRPNLTFSTLTVSNMSPEDSSIYLCSGRGDNYGYTFGSGTRLTVV.